One and the same sample provided the 3 T cell receptor beta chains below, sequenced in a study of cytotoxic CD8 clonotypes in ibrutinib-treated CLL. Using immunoSEQ multiplex PCR, the repertoire was profiled, and TCRdb retains in-frame clones only, with some absent. This table has 200,000 to 250,000 clones, less than 75% appearing once. Material: PBMCs, obtained after 24 months of ibrutinib treatment. These receptors all come from a human donor with chronic lymphocytic leukemia.

V gene TRBV11-1 combines with J gene TRBJ2-5; the D call may be TRBD1 or TRBD2 (7 bases each). Germline-derived CDR1 and CDR2 are SGHAT and FQDESV (reference sequence). V was shortened by 5 bases and J by 7 bases, with 20 bases between the two germline ends. This CDR3 comprises 15 residues. The CDR3 loop reads CASSLQSGTVGTQYF. DNA for the CDR3: TGTGCCAGCAGCCTCCAAAGCGGGACAGTAGGGACCCAGTACTTC. The full variable domain, in which reference TRBV11-1 and TRBJ2-5 provide the parts outside the CDR3, is EAEVAQSPRYKITEKSQAVAFWCDPISGHATLYWYRQILGQGPELLVQFQDESVVDDSQLPKDRFSAERLKGVDSTLKIQPAELGDSAMYLCASSLQSGTVGTQYFGPGTRLLVL.

This chain uses TRBV19 with TRBJ2-1; tentatively, D is TRBD2 (5 bases). The CDR3 sequence is 13 residues long. Germline V lookup: CDR1 LNHDA, CDR2 SQIVND (reference sequence). The V end was cut by 5 bases, the J end by 10 bases, with 15 bases between. CDR3 in amino acids: CASSARPEGEQFF. For the CDR3, the DNA is TGTGCCAGTAGTGCGAGACCAGAGGGCGAGCAGTTCTTC. The full variable domain, with the rest looked up from reference TRBV19 and TRBJ2-1, is DGGITQSPKYLFRKEGQNVTLSCEQNLNHDAMYWYRQDPGQGLRLIYYSQIVNDFQKGDIAEGYSVSREKKESFPLTVTSAQKNPTAFYLCASSARPEGEQFFGPGTRLTVL.

The CDR3 nucleotides read TGTGCCAGCAGTCGGCGGTACCAAGAGACCCAGTACTTC. It yields the protein CASSRRYQETQYF. The chain links TRBV6-5 to TRBJ2-5, with unresolved D. Deletions cut 5 bases from V and 0 bases from J, with 7 bases between. CDR1 and CDR2 from the germline V gene are MNHEY and SVGAGI. The CDR3 totals 13 residues.